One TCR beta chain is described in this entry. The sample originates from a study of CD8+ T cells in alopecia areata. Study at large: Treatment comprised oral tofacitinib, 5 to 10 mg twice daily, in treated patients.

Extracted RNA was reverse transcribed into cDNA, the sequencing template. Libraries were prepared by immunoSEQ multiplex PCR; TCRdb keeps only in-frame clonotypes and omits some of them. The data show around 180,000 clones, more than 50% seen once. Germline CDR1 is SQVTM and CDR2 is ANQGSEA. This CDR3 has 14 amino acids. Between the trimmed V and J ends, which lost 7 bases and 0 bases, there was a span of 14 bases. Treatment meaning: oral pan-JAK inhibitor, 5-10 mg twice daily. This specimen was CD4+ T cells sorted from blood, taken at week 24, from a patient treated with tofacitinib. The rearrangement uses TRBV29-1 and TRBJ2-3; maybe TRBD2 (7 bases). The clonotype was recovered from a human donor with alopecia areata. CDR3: CSDEGGRSTDTQYF. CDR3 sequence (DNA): TGCAGCGACGAGGGGGGGCGAAGCACAGATACGCAGTATTTT.